The 14 T cell receptor beta chains given below trace back to one sample, sequenced in a study of T-cell memory formation after mild COVID-19. TCRdb re-analysed the 5' RACE reads in MiXCR, keeping a single row per CDR3 protein. The table lists some 250,000 distinct CDR3 sequences, more than 8% of them singletons, with under 25% in the top ten. Sequences were obtained from PBMCs or a T cell subset sorted from them (not recorded which). These receptors originate from a man between 18 and 35 years old who had mild COVID-19 (a few samples of this study predate the infection). Cell type and time point are not known.

This clonotype showed up just a few times. This chain uses TRBV20-1 with TRBJ2-7; D not resolved. The germline gives CDR1 DFQATT, CDR2 SNEGSKA (reference sequence). V lost 3 bases, J lost 0 bases, and 9 bases lay in between. This CDR3 spans 13 amino acids. This CDR3 is CSARYRSSYEQYF. The CDR3 DNA reads TGCAGTGCTAGGTACCGGAGCTCCTACGAGCAGTACTTC.

This chain uses TRBV15 with TRBJ1-4; D is possibly TRBD1 (5 bases). CDR1 is LNHNV and CDR2 is YYDKDF in the germline V gene (reference sequence). Trimming pared 1 base from V and 10 bases from J, leaving 19 bases between. CDR3 length equals 16 residues. CDR3 nucleotide sequence: TGTGCCACCAGCAGAGGGGTAATTGGGGGACTCGGAAAACTGTTTTTT. It encodes CATSRGVIGGLGKLFF.

The sample holds a few counts of this clonotype. The rearrangement links TRBV7-2 to TRBJ2-1; 9 bases agree with TRBD1. The CDR3 spans 14 residues. J gave up 9 bases and V 5 bases, and 8 bases lay outside the gene matches. The germline gives CDR1 SGHTA, CDR2 FQGNSA. CDR3 in amino acids: CASSPRTGEGEQFF. Written as DNA, the CDR3 is TGTGCCAGCAGCCCCAGGACAGGGGAGGGTGAGCAGTTCTTC. Full variable domain (remainder filled in from reference TRBV7-2 and TRBJ2-1): GAGVSQSPSNKVTEKGKDVELRCDPISGHTALYWYRQSLGQGLEFLIYFQGNSAPDKSGLPSDRFSAERTGGSVSTLTIQRTQQEDSAVYLCASSPRTGEGEQFFGPGTRLTVL.

A few counts support this clonotype. The rearrangement uses TRBV6-6 and TRBJ2-3; D unclear. CDR3 size: 14 residues. V was cut by 7 bases and J by 2 bases, with 13 bases left in between. Germline CDR1 MNHNY, CDR2 SVGAGI (reference sequence). The CDR3 DNA reads as TGTGCCAGCAAACTAAATAGCAACACAGATACGCAGTATTTT. Translation: CASKLNSNTDTQYF.

J is TRBJ2-3 and V is TRBV20-1; D remains ambiguous. With 0 bases removed from V and 0 bases from J, the gap between germline ends came to 10 bases. Germline CDR1 and CDR2: DFQATT and SNEGSKA (reference sequence). There are 15 residues in the CDR3. The CDR3 sequence: CSARDQGRSTDTQYF. For the CDR3, the DNA is TGCAGTGCTAGAGATCAAGGCAGGAGCACAGATACGCAGTATTTT.

There are many counts of this clonotype. V gene TRBV7-2 combines with J gene TRBJ2-5, with TRBD2 as a possible D gene (5 bases). V dropped 5 bases and J dropped 5 bases, with 9 bases sitting between them. This CDR3 has 12 amino acids. CDR1 SGHTA and CDR2 FQGNSA come from the germline V gene. CDR3 sequence reads: CASSRPGETQYF. As DNA, the CDR3 is TGTGCCAGCAGCCGCCCGGGGGAGACCCAGTACTTC.

The chain joins TRBV20-1 to TRBJ1-4, with D possibly matching TRBD1 (6 bases). Germline V gene lookup returns CDR1 DFQATT and CDR2 SNEGSKA (reference sequence). Trimming left V 6 bases short and J 12 bases short, with 23 bases between. The CDR3 contains 14 residues. The CDR3 region has the DNA TGCAGTGCGGGAGGACAGTCCCTAGGGAAGGAACTGTTTTTT. Its translation: CSAGGQSLGKELFF.

In its sample, this clonotype was seen a few times. The chain uses TRBV5-8 and TRBJ1-4; D gene unclear. The CDR3 totals 11 residues. From germline, CDR1 is SGHTS and CDR2 YDEGEE. V shed 2 bases and J shed 11 bases, with 7 bases lying between them. The CDR3 nucleotides read TGTGCCAGCAGCTTATCGGCTAAACTGTTTTTT. It translates to CASSLSAKLFF.

V usage is TRBV5-3 and J usage is TRBJ1-1, with 8 bases matching TRBD1. TRBV5-3 is marked as an open reading frame, function uncertain. With 0 bases clipped from V and 4 bases from J, the junction kept 5 bases outside the gene matches. The CDR3 has 15 amino acids. The CDR3 is CARSLAGGWPTEAFF. CDR3 coding DNA: TGTGCCAGAAGCTTGGCAGGGGGCTGGCCCACTGAAGCTTTCTTT.

This clonotype was counted only a few times. The chain is built from TRBV15 and TRBJ1-1, with D perhaps matching TRBD1 (6 bases). Trimming pared 4 bases from V and 2 bases from J, leaving 8 bases between. CDR1 LNHNV and CDR2 YYDKDF come from the germline V gene (reference sequence). The CDR3 is 13 residues long. The DNA of the CDR3 is TGTGCCACCAGCACAGGGGCTAACACTGAAGCTTTCTTT. Translated: CATSTGANTEAFF.

In this sample, this clonotype turned up a few times. The chain carries TRBV18 and TRBJ1-1, with D unresolved. Per germline, CDR1 KGHSH and CDR2 LQKENI. V was shortened by 6 bases and J by 7 bases, with 12 bases between the two germline ends. This CDR3 contains 12 residues. The DNA for the CDR3 is TGTGCCAGCTCTTACGTCCAAGGTGAAGCTTTCTTT. Translated: CASSYVQGEAFF. The variable domain in full, with the rest retrieved from reference TRBV18 and TRBJ1-1, is NAGVMQNPRHLVRRRGQEARLRCSPMKGHSHVYWYRQLPEEGLKFMVYLQKENIIDESGMPKERFSAEFPKEGPSILRIQQVVRGDSAAYFCASSYVQGEAFFGQGTRLTVV.

This clonotype was seen a handful of times. DNA of the CDR3: TGTGCCAGCAGCTTAGGACGGACTCGCACAGATACGCAGTATTTT. This translates into CASSLGRTRTDTQYF. The J gene is TRBJ2-3, the V gene TRBV7-2, with D perhaps matching TRBD2 (5 bases). Germline V lookup: CDR1 SGHTA, CDR2 FQGNSA. Trimming pared 1 base from V and 1 base from J, leaving 9 bases between. This CDR3 contains 15 residues.

This clonotype was recorded at least ten times. The V and J genes are TRBV20-1 and TRBJ1-1; D is unresolved. This CDR3 comprises 11 residues. Germline V lookup: CDR1 DFQATT, CDR2 SNEGSKA (reference sequence). V shed 5 bases and J shed 4 bases, with 8 bases lying between them. The CDR3 sequence is CSAEDGTEAFF. The CDR3 nucleotides are TGCAGTGCTGAGGACGGCACTGAAGCTTTCTTT.

This clonotype has ten or more counts. One junction end disagrees with the germline gene, perhaps due to a read error. The gene calls are TRBV30 and TRBJ2-1; D remains unclear. The germline gives CDR1 GTSNPN, CDR2 SVGIG (reference sequence). The CDR3 loop spans 12 amino acids. CDR3 sequence (DNA): TGTGCCTGGAGTGACTACTACAGTGAGCAGTTCTTC. Translation gives CAWSDYYSEQFF. Full variable domain (rest looked up from reference TRBV30 and TRBJ2-1): SQTIHQWPATLVQPVGSPLSLECTVEGTSNPNLYWYRQAAGRGLQLLFYSVGIGQISSEVPQNLSASRPQDRQFILSSKKLLLSDSGFYLCAWSDYYSEQFFGPGTRLTVL.